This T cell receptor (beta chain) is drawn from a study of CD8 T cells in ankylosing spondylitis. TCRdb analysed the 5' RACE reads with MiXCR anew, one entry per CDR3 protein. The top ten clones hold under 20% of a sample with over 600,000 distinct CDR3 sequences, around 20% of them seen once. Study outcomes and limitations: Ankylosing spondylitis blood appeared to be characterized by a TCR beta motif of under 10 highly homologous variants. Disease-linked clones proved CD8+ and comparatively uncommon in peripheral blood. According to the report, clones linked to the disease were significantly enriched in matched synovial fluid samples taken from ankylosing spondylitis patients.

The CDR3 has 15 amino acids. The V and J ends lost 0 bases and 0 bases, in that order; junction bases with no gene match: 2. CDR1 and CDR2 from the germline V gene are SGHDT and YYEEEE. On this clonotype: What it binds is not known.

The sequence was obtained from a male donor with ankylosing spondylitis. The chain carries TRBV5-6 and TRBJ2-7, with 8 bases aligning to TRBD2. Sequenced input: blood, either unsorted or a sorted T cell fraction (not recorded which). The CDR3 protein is CASSLALAASYEQYF. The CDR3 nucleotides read TGTGCCAGCAGCTTGGCACTAGCGGCCTCCTACGAGCAGTACTTC.